Below are 4 T cell receptor beta chains sequenced from a single sample in a study of CD8+ T cells in alopecia areata. Sequencing templates came from extracted RNA that was reverse transcribed into cDNA. Sequencing was performed with immunoSEQ multiplex PCR; in TCRdb, only in-frame clones are kept and a portion is missing. The sample consists of fewer than 250,000 clones, 50% to 75% of them appearing once. Treatment defined: oral pan-JAK inhibitor, 5-10 mg twice daily. Source: CD4+ T cells sorted from blood, taken at week 4, from a patient treated with tofacitinib. These TCRs come from a human donor with alopecia areata.

This rearrangement joins TRBV29-1 to TRBJ1-1, with 7 bases that match TRBD1. Germline CDR1 and CDR2: SQVTM and ANQGSEA. The CDR3 runs to 14 residues. J gave up 0 bases and V 6 bases, and 7 bases lay outside the gene matches. The CDR3: CSVVDRVLNTEAFF. The CDR3 DNA sequence: TGCAGCGTCGTAGACAGGGTATTGAACACTGAAGCTTTCTTT.

This clone occurred a few times. In DNA, the CDR3 is TGTGCCAGCAGCCCGCCGGGACAGGGTTATGAGCAGTTCTTC. It specifies CASSPPGQGYEQFF. The rearrangement uses TRBV11-1 and TRBJ2-1; TRBD1 matches 9 bases. The germline gives CDR1 SGHAT, CDR2 FQDESV (reference sequence). The CDR3 runs to 14 residues. V shed 5 bases, J shed 8 bases, and the junction held 7 bases outside the gene matches. Looking up the rest from reference TRBV11-1 and TRBJ2-1 gives the full variable domain: EAEVAQSPRYKITEKSQAVAFWCDPISGHATLYWYRQILGQGPELLVQFQDESVVDDSQLPKDRFSAERLKGVDSTLKIQPAELGDSAMYLCASSPPGQGYEQFFGPGTRLTVL.

The CDR3 DNA sequence: TGTGCCAGCAGCCAAGCCCAGGGGTCTAATGAAAAACTGTTTTTT. Translating it yields CASSQAQGSNEKLFF. V usage is TRBV4-2 and J usage is TRBJ1-4; tentative D call: TRBD1 (6 bases). The V end lost 1 base, the J end lost 3 bases, and 9 bases lay between the germline ends. This CDR3 is 15 amino acids long. Germline V gives CDR1 LGHNA, CDR2 YNFKEQ.

The chain links TRBV19 to TRBJ2-5, with 7 positions matching TRBD2. The germline V gene has CDR1 LNHDA and CDR2 SQIVND (reference sequence). V lost 5 bases to trimming and J lost 0 bases; unmatched junction nucleotides: 3. The CDR3 runs to 14 residues. CDR3 nucleotide sequence: TGTGCCAGTAGTCCCGGGACTAACCAAGAGACCCAGTACTTC. Encoded protein: CASSPGTNQETQYF. Full variable domain (outside the CDR3, taken from reference TRBV19 and TRBJ2-5): DGGITQSPKYLFRKEGQNVTLSCEQNLNHDAMYWYRQDPGQGLRLIYYSQIVNDFQKGDIAEGYSVSREKKESFPLTVTSAQKNPTAFYLCASSPGTNQETQYFGPGTRLLVL.